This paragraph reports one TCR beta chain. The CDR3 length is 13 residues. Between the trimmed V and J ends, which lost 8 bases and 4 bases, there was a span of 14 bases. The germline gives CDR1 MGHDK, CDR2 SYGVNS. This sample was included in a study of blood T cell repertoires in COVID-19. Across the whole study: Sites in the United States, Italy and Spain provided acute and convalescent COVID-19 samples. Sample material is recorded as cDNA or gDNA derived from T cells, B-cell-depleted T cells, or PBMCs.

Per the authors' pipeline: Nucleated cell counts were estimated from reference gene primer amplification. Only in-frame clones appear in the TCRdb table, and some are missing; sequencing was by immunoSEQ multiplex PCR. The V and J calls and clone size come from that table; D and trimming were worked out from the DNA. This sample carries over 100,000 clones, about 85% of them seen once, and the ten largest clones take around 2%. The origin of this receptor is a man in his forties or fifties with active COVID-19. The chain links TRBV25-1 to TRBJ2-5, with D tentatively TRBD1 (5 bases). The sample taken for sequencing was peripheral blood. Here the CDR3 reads CASRPGSPETQYF. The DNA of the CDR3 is TGTGCCAGCCGCCCAGGGTCTCCAGAGACCCAGTACTTC. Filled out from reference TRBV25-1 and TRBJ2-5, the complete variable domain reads EADIYQTPRYLVIGTGKKITLECSQTMGHDKMYWYQQDPGMELHLIHYSYGVNSTEKGDLSSESTVSRIRTEHFPLTLESARPSHTSQYLCASRPGSPETQYFGPGTRLLVL.